This is a list of T cell receptor beta chains from one sample in a study of cytomegalovirus exposure and HLA in healthy donors. Clones were sequenced by immunoSEQ multiplex PCR, and TCRdb holds only the in-frame ones, with some missing. Of 95,000 to 150,000 clones detected, 83% appear once; the ten largest clones hold roughly 3.5%. The sample consisted of PBMCs. These receptors came from a woman aged 35 to 49 in good health and CMV-seropositive. Each CDR3 is given with its conserved first and last residue. The order of the fields is clone size, J gene, CDR3 length, V gene, D gene, CDR3 protein, CDR3 DNA. D genes are given only for firm matches. Part of the rows lack a size; the others show once, few, many or a class for expanded clones.

>NA|TRBJ2-7|17|TRBV27|TRBD2
CASSPTRLAGALYEQYF
TGTGCCAGCAGTCCGACTCGACTAGCGGGAGCTTTATACGAGCAGTACTTC
>NA|TRBJ2-2|14|TRBV9|NA
CASSVGGSAGELFF
TGTGCCAGCAGCGTAGGAGGTTCTGCCGGGGAGCTGTTTTTT
>NA|TRBJ1-1|11|TRBV10-3|NA
CAITSGSEAFF
TGTGCCATCACCTCCGGGTCAGAAGCTTTCTTT
>NA|TRBJ2-7|17|TRBV9|NA
CASSPSHRQTRSYEQYF
TGTGCCAGCAGCCCGAGCCACCGACAGACCCGTTCCTACGAGCAGTACTTC
>NA|TRBJ2-5|14|TRBV7-2|TRBD1
CASSLDSRDRRIDF
TGTGCCAGCAGCTTAGATTCCCGGGACAGGCGGATAGACTTC
>NA|TRBJ2-7|16|TRBV4-1|TRBD2
CASSQDRSGSVYEQYF
TGCGCCAGCAGCCAAGATAGGAGCGGGAGTGTCTACGAGCAGTACTTC
>NA|TRBJ1-2|13|TRBV28|NA
CASSLGRQGGYTF
TGTGCCAGCAGTTTGGGCCGGCAGGGTGGCTACACCTTC
>NA|TRBJ2-7|16|TRBV7-9|NA
CASSLTGKKVPYEQYF
TGTGCCAGCAGCTTAACGGGTAAGAAAGTTCCCTACGAGCAGTACTTC
>NA|TRBJ2-7|13|TRBV10-3|TRBD2
CATRETSEYEQYF
TGTGCCACCCGCGAAACTAGCGAGTACGAGCAGTACTTC
>NA|TRBJ1-1|17|TRBV6-1|NA
CASSEASYPAGVTEAFF
TGTGCCAGCAGTGAAGCGAGCTATCCAGCAGGGGTCACTGAAGCTTTCTTT
>once|TRBJ2-1|15|TRBV25-1|TRBD2
CASSGPSGRDNEQFF
TGTGCCAGCAGTGGCCCTAGCGGGAGGGACAATGAGCAGTTCTTC
>NA|TRBJ2-7|14|TRBV12-5|TRBD1
CASGTGTGVYEQYF
TGTGCTAGTGGAACCGGGACAGGGGTCTACGAGCAGTACTTC
>NA|TRBJ2-7|16|TRBV7-9|TRBD2
CASSPWASGRTYEQYF
TGTGCCAGCAGCCCATGGGCTAGCGGCCGTACCTACGAGCAGTACTTC
>NA|TRBJ2-1|15|TRBV6-5|NA
CASSYSENSYNEQFF
TGTGCCAGCAGTTACTCGGAGAATTCCTACAATGAGCAGTTCTTC
>NA|TRBJ1-1|13|TRBV2|NA
CASKTEMNTEAFF
TGTGCCAGTAAGACAGAGATGAACACTGAAGCTTTCTTT
>NA|TRBJ2-7|19|TRBV4-2|TRBD1
CASSQDRDRGIRLSYEQYF
TGTGCCAGCAGCCAAGATCGAGACAGGGGGATAAGGCTCTCCTACGAGCAGTACTTC
>NA|TRBJ2-1|15|TRBV7-6|TRBD2
CASSLAGLASDEQFF
TGTGCCAGCAGCTTAGCGGGACTAGCATCTGATGAGCAGTTCTTC
>NA|TRBJ2-2|15|TRBV25-1|TRBD1
CASSLRTGDTGELFF
TGTGCCAGCAGTTTGAGGACAGGAGACACCGGGGAGCTGTTTTTT
>NA|TRBJ2-7|15|TRBV27|NA
CASSSLTGYGGEQYF
TGTGCCAGCAGTTCGCTCACAGGGTACGGAGGCGAGCAGTACTTC
>NA|TRBJ1-1|15|TRBV5-1|NA
CASSHIQAPNTEAFF
TGCGCCAGCAGCCATATCCAGGCGCCGAACACTGAAGCTTTCTTT
>NA|TRBJ2-3|17|TRBV5-6|NA
CASSLARQPPSTDTQYF
TGTGCCAGCAGCTTGGCCCGACAGCCCCCATCCACAGATACGCAGTATTTT
>NA|TRBJ1-2|14|TRBV5-5|NA
CASSNGREGYGYTF
TGTGCCAGCAGCAATGGACGTGAGGGCTATGGCTACACCTTC
>NA|TRBJ2-5|13|TRBV28|NA
CASSSGQQETQYF
TGTGCCAGCAGCTCCGGACAGCAAGAGACCCAGTACTTC
>NA|TRBJ2-7|12|TRBV19|NA
CASGDSDYEQYF
TGTGCGAGTGGCGACTCCGACTACGAGCAGTACTTC
>NA|TRBJ2-5|13|TRBV29-1|TRBD1
CSAWTGSLETQYF
TGCAGCGCATGGACAGGGTCGTTAGAGACCCAGTACTTC
>NA|TRBJ2-7|12|TRBV5-5|NA
CASSFEEGEQYF
TGTGCCAGCAGCTTCGAGGAGGGCGAGCAGTACTTC
>few|TRBJ1-5|13|TRBV29-1|NA
CSVETGSNQPQHF
TGCAGCGTTGAGACAGGTAGCAATCAGCCCCAGCATTTT
>NA|TRBJ1-4|14|TRBV27|NA
CASSFNNYNEKLFF
TGTGCCAGCAGTTTTAACAACTATAATGAAAAACTGTTTTTT
>few|TRBJ1-2|16|TRBV4-1|NA
CASSQDPAGRLYGYTF
TGCGCCAGCAGCCAAGATCCCGCCGGGAGGCTCTATGGCTACACCTTC
>NA|TRBJ1-6|13|TRBV7-8|NA
CASSLVSGSPLHF
TGTGCCAGCAGCTTAGTTTCGGGTTCACCCCTCCACTTT
>NA|TRBJ2-1|12|TRBV13|NA
CASSLVRYRQFF
TGTGCCAGCAGCTTAGTTCGCTACCGGCAGTTCTTC
>NA|TRBJ2-2|16|TRBV18|NA
CASSPAGAANTGELFF
TGTGCCAGCTCACCGGCGGGGGCAGCGAACACCGGGGAGCTGTTTTTT
>NA|TRBJ2-7|16|TRBV27|TRBD2
CASSSQAGGPPYEQYF
TGTGCCAGCAGTTCCCAGGCGGGAGGGCCCCCCTACGAGCAGTACTTC
>NA|TRBJ1-2|15|TRBV5-1|TRBD1
CASRPDGDSLYGYTF
TGCGCCAGCAGGCCAGACGGGGACAGTTTATATGGCTACACCTTC
>few|TRBJ1-1|12|TRBV30|NA
CAWSVAGGLTFF
TGTGCCTGGAGTGTGGCGGGGGGCTTGACTTTCTTT
>NA|TRBJ1-2|14|TRBV9|TRBD1
CASSSQGASYGYTF
TGTGCCAGCAGCTCCCAGGGGGCGTCCTATGGCTACACCTTC
>NA|TRBJ1-2|16|TRBV4-1|NA
CASSQTAGNSNYGYTF
TGCGCCAGCAGCCAAACAGCAGGGAACTCTAACTATGGCTACACCTTC
>NA|TRBJ2-5|13|TRBV4-2|NA
CASSQTVQETQYF
TGTGCCAGCAGCCAGACAGTCCAAGAGACCCAGTACTTC
>NA|TRBJ2-1|15|TRBV7-6|TRBD1
CASSPGTGGTNEQFF
TGTGCCAGCAGCCCCGGGACAGGGGGGACGAATGAGCAGTTCTTC
>once|TRBJ1-5|16|TRBV28|TRBD1
CASSDRGAGSNQPQHF
TGTGCCAGCAGTGACAGGGGCGCTGGGAGCAATCAGCCCCAGCATTTT
>NA|TRBJ1-5|13|TRBV30|NA
CASGGESYQPQHF
TGTGCGAGTGGAGGGGAGAGCTATCAGCCCCAGCATTTT
>NA|TRBJ1-2|16|TRBV7-6|NA
CASSLAGGTANYGYTF
TGTGCCAGCAGCTTAGCGGGGGGAACGGCTAACTATGGCTACACCTTC
>NA|TRBJ2-5|14|TRBV6-5|TRBD1
CASSYGTGWEAQYF
TGTGCCAGCAGTTATGGGACAGGTTGGGAGGCCCAGTACTTC
>NA|TRBJ1-2|13|TRBV12-5|NA
CASGPGANYGYTF
TGTGCTAGTGGGCCGGGGGCTAACTATGGCTACACCTTC
>NA|TRBJ2-1|16|TRBV5-1|NA
CASSLGLVSSYNEQFF
TGCGCCAGCAGCTTGGGTCTGGTTAGCTCCTACAATGAGCAGTTCTTC
>few|TRBJ2-1|13|TRBV7-2|NA
CASSTPGIREQFF
TGTGCCAGCAGTACCCCAGGGATTAGGGAGCAGTTCTTC
>NA|TRBJ2-7|13|TRBV29-1|TRBD1
CSADQTGTTGQYF
TGCAGCGCGGACCAGACAGGGACCACCGGGCAGTACTTC
>NA|TRBJ2-7|12|TRBV19|TRBD1
CASSARGSEQYF
TGTGCCAGTAGTGCCAGGGGGAGTGAGCAGTACTTC
>NA|TRBJ2-1|15|TRBV11-1|NA
CASSLTQGTYNEQFF
TGTGCCAGCAGCTTAACGCAGGGTACCTACAATGAGCAGTTCTTC
>NA|TRBJ2-4|16|TRBV5-3|NA
CARSPFTRHGENIQYF
TGTGCCAGAAGTCCCTTTACTAGACATGGGGAAAACATTCAGTACTTC
>NA|TRBJ2-3|15|TRBV5-4|NA
CASSPGTQSTDTQYF
TGTGCCAGCAGCCCTGGGACACAGAGCACAGATACGCAGTATTTT
>NA|TRBJ1-1|15|TRBV7-2|NA
CASSTMGGGGTEAFF
TGTGCCAGCAGCACCATGGGCGGGGGGGGCACTGAAGCTTTCTTT
>NA|TRBJ2-3|15|TRBV29-1|TRBD2
CSARLAGVRGDTQYF
TGCAGCGCAAGACTAGCGGGAGTGCGGGGAGATACGCAGTATTTT
>NA|TRBJ1-1|16|TRBV9|NA
CASSVDTDRQNTEAFF
TGTGCCAGCAGCGTAGATACAGACAGACAGAACACTGAAGCTTTCTTT
>NA|TRBJ2-1|16|TRBV29-1|NA
CSVPTGAALSYNEQFF
TGCAGCGTTCCGACTGGAGCGGCCCTCTCCTACAATGAGCAGTTCTTC
>NA|TRBJ2-6|15|TRBV29-1|NA
CSVEDQGSGANVLTF
TGCAGCGTTGAAGATCAGGGCTCTGGGGCCAACGTCCTGACTTTC
>NA|TRBJ1-5|17|TRBV2|TRBD1
CASRAGTGEGLNQPQHF
TGTGCCAGCAGAGCCGGGACAGGGGAGGGCCTCAATCAGCCCCAGCATTTT
>NA|TRBJ2-5|14|TRBV7-8|TRBD2
CASSSAGGTFEQYF
TGTGCCAGCAGCTCAGCGGGAGGGACGTTTGAGCAGTACTTC
>NA|TRBJ1-5|15|TRBV28|TRBD1
CASSFLGTGRQPQHF
TGTGCCAGCAGTTTTCTCGGGACAGGGCGGCAGCCCCAGCATTTT
>once|TRBJ2-2|15|TRBV21-1|NA
CATSSGRGNTGELFF
TGTGCCACCTCTAGCGGGAGAGGGAACACCGGGGAGCTGTTTTTT